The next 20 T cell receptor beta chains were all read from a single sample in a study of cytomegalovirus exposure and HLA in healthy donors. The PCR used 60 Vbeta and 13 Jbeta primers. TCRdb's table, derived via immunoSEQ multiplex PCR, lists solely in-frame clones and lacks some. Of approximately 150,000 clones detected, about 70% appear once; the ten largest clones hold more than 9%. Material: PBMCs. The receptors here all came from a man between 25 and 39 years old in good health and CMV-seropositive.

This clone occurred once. Here the CDR3 DNA reads TGCGCCAGCAGCCCAGGCCCCCTCTACGAGCAGTACTTC. Its protein product is CASSPGPLYEQYF. J is TRBJ2-5 and V is TRBV4-1; no firm D call. Matching the DNA end better, TRBJ2-7 makes the J call doubtful. CDR1 and CDR2 from the germline V gene are MGHRA and YSYEKL. The CDR3 sequence is 13 residues long.

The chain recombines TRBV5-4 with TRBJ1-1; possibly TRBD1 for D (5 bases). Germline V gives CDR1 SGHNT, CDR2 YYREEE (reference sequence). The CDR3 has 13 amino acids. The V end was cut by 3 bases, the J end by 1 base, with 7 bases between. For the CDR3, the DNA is TGTGCCAGCAGCTGGCAGGGGAACACTGAAGCTTTCTTT. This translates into CASSWQGNTEAFF.

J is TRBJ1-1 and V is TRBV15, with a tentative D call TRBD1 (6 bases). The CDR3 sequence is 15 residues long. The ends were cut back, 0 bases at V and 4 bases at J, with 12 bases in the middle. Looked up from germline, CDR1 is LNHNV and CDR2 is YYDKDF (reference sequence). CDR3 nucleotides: TGTGCCACCAGCAGAGATTTAGGGGGGGGCACTGAAGCTTTCTTT. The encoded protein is CATSRDLGGGTEAFF.

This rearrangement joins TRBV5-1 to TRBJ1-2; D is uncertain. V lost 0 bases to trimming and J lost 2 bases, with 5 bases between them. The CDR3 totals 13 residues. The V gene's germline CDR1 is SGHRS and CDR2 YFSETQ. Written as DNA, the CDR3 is TGCGCCAGCAGCTTGGACAAAAACTATGGCTACACCTTC. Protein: CASSLDKNYGYTF.

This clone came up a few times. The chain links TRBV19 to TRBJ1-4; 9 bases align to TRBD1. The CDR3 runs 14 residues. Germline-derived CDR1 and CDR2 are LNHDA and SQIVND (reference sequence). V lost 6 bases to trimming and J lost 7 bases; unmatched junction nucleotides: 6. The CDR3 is CASSPTGGTEKLFF. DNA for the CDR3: TGTGCCAGTAGCCCTACAGGGGGCACTGAAAAACTGTTTTTT.

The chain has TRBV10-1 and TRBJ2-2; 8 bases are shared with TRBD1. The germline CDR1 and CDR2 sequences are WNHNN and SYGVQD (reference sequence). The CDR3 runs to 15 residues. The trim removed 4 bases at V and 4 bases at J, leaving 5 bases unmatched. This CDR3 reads CASSAQGALTGELFF. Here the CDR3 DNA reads TGCGCCAGCAGTGCTCAGGGGGCCCTCACCGGGGAGCTGTTTTTT.

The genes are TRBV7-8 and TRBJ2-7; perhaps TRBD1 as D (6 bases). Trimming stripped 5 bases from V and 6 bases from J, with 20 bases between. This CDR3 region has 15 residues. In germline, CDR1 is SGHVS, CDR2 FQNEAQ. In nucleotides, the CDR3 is TGTGCCAGCAGCCCTAAGGTGGGGGCCGGCAGCGAGCAGTACTTC. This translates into CASSPKVGAGSEQYF.

The CDR3 is CASRDSGTDTQYF. The CDR3 DNA reads TGTGCCAGCAGAGATAGCGGCACAGATACGCAGTATTTT. The chain couples TRBV6-1 to TRBJ2-3, with D maybe TRBD2 (5 bases). The V gene lost 6 bases and the J gene lost 1 base, with 8 bases spanning the gap. This CDR3 has 13 amino acids. Germline assignment: CDR1 MNHNS and CDR2 SASEGT.

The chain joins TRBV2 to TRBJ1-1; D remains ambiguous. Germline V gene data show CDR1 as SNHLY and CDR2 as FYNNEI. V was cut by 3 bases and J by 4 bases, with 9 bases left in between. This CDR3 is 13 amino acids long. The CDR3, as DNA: TGTGCCAGCAGTGATCCCCAAATCACTGAAGCTTTCTTT. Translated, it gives CASSDPQITEAFF.

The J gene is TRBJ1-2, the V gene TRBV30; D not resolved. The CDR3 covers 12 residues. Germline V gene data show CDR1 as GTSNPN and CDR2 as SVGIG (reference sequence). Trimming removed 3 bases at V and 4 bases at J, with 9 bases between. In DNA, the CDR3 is TGTGCCTGGAGACCACTTCTCTATGGCTACACCTTC. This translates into CAWRPLLYGYTF.

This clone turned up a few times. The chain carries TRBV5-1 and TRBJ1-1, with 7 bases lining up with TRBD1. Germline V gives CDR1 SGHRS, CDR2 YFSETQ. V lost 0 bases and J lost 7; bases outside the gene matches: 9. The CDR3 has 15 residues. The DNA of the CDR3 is TGCGCCAGCAGCTTGGGGACAGGTCTTACCGATGAAGCTTTCTTT. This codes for CASSLGTGLTDEAFF.

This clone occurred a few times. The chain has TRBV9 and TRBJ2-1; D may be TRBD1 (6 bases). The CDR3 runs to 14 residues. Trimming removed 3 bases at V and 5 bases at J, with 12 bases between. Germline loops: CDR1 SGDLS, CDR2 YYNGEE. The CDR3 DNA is TGTGCCAGCAGCGGCGGACAGAGAGACAATGAGCAGTTCTTC. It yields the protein CASSGGQRDNEQFF.

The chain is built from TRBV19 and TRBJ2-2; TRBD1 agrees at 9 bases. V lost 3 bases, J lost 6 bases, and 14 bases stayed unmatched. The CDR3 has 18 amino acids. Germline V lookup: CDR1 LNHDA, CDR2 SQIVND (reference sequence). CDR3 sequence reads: CASSMGLGQGKLAGELFF. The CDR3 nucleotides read TGTGCCAGTAGTATGGGTTTGGGACAGGGAAAATTGGCCGGGGAGCTGTTTTTT.

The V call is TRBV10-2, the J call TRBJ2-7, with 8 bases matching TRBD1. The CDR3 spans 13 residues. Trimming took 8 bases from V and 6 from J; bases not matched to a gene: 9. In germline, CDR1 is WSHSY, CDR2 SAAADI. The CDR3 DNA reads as TGCGCCAGCGTCCGAGGGACAGGTGGCGAGCAGTACTTC. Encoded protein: CASVRGTGGEQYF.

CDR3 residues: CASSLGTGRNQPQHF. The CDR3 coding sequence is TGTGCCAGCAGCTTGGGGACAGGGAGAAATCAGCCCCAGCATTTT. The rearrangement uses TRBV5-8 and TRBJ1-5; TRBD1 matches 8 bases. Looked up from germline, CDR1 is SGHTS and CDR2 is YDEGEE. V dropped 0 bases and J dropped 4; count of bases not matched to a gene: 3. The CDR3 has 15 residues.

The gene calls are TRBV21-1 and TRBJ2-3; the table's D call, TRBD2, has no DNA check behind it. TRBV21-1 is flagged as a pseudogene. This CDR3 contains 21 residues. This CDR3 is CASSRTGVPLAEEFSTDTQYF. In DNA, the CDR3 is TGTGCCAGCAGCAGGACCGGGGTGCCACTAGCGGAAGAATTTAGCACAGATACGCAGTATTTT.

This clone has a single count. CDR3 protein: CASSPGLAGNNEQFF. DNA of the CDR3: TGCGCCAGCAGCCCGGGACTAGCGGGGAACAATGAGCAGTTCTTC. The rearrangement uses TRBV5-1 and TRBJ2-1, with 13 bases lining up with TRBD2. CDR3 length equals 15 residues. Germline V gives CDR1 SGHRS, CDR2 YFSETQ. V dropped 4 bases and J dropped 5; count of bases not matched to a gene: 3. Full variable domain (remainder filled in from reference TRBV5-1 and TRBJ2-1): KAGVTQTPRYLIKTRGQQVTLSCSPISGHRSVSWYQQTPGQGLQFLFEYFSETQRNKGNFPGRFSGRQFSNSRSEMNVSTLELGDSALYLCASSPGLAGNNEQFFGPGTRLTVL.

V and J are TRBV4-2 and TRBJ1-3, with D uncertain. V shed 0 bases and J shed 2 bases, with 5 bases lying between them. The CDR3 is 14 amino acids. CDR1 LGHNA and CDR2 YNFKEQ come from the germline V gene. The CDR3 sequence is CASSQEIAGNTIYF. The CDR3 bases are TGTGCCAGCAGCCAAGAAATAGCTGGAAACACCATATATTTT.

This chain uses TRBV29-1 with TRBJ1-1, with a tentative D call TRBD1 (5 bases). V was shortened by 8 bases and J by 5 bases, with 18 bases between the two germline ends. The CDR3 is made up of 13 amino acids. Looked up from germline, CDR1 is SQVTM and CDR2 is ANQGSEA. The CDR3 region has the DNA TGCAGCAACCTCAGGGATTTGGCAACTGAAGCTTTCTTT. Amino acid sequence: CSNLRDLATEAFF.

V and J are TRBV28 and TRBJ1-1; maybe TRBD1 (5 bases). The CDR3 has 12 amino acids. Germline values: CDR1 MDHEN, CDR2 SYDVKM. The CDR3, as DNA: TGTGCGTCTAAGGGGCCGGCAGGGCGAGCTTTCTTT. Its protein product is CASKGPAGRAFF.